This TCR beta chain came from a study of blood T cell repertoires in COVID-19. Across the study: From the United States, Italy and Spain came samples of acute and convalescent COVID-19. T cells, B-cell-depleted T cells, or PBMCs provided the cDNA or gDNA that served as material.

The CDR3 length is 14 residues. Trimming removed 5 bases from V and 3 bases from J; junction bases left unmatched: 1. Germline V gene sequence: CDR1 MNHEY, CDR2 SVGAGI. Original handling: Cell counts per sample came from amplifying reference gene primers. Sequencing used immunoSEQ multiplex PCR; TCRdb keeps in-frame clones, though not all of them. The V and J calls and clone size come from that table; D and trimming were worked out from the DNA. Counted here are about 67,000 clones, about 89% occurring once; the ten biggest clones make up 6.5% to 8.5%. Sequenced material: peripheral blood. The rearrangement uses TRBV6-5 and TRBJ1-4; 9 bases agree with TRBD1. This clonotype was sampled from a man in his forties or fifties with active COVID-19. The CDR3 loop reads CASSRTGANEKLFF. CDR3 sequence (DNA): TGTGCCAGCAGTAGGACAGGGGCTAATGAAAAACTGTTTTTT.